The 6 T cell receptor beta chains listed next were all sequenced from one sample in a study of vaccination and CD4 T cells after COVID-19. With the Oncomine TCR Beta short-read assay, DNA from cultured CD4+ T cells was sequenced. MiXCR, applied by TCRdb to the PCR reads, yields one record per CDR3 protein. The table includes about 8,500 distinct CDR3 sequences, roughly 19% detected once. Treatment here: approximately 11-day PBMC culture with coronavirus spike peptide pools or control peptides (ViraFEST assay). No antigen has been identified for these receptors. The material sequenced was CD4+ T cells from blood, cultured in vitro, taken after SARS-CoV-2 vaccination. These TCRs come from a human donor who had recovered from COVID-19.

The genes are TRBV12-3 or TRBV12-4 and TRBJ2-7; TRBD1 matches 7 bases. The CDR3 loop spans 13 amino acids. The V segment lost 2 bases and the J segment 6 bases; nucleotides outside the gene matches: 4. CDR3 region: CASSLSGGREQYF. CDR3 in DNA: TGTGCCAGCAGTTTATCAGGGGGTCGCGAGCAGTACTTC.

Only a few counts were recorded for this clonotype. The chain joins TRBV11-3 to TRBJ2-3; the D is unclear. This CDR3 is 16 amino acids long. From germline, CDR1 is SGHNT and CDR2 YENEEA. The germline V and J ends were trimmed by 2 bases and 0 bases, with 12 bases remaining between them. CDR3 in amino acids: CASSLLIASSTDTQYF. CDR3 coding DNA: TGTGCCAGCAGCTTACTGATAGCTTCTAGCACAGATACGCAGTATTTT.

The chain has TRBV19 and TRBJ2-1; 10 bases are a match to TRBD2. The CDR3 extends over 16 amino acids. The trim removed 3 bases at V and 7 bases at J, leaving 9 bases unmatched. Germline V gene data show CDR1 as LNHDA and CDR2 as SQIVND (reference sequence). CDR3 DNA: TGTGCCAGTAGTATGACTGGACTAGCGGTGGGGAATGAGCAGTTCTTC. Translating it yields CASSMTGLAVGNEQFF.

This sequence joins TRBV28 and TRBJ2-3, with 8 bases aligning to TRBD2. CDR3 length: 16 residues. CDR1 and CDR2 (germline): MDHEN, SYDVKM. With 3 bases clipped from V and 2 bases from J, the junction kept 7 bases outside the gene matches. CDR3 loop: CASSFLSGGATDTQYF. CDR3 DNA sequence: TGTGCCAGCAGTTTCCTTTCCGGGGGGGCCACAGATACGCAGTATTTT. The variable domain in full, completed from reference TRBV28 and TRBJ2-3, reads DVKVTQSSRYLVKRTGEKVFLECVQDMDHENMFWYRQDPGLGLRLIYFSYDVKMKEKGDIPEGYSVSREKKERFSLILESASTNQTSMYLCASSFLSGGATDTQYFGPGTRLTVL.

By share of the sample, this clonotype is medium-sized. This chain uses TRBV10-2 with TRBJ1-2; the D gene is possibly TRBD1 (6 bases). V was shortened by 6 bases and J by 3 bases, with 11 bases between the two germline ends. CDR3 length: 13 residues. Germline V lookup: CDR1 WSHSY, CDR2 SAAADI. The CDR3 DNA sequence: TGCGCCAGCAGCGCCGCAGGGGACTATGGCTACACCTTC. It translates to CASSAAGDYGYTF.

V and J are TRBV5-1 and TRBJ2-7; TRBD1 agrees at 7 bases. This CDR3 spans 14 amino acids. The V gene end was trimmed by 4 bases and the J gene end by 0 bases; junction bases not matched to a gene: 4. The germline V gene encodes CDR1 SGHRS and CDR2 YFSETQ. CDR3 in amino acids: CASSLTGLSYEQYF. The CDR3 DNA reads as TGCGCCAGCAGCCTGACAGGGCTCTCCTACGAGCAGTACTTC.